This T cell receptor beta chain is from a study of T cell repertoires in cytomegalovirus infection. Looking at the study overall: Through public TCR beta signatures, both CMV infection and matching HLA type were indicated.

TCRdb independently ran MiXCR on the reads; one entry per CDR3 protein. The data show 80,000 or so distinct CDR3 sequences, with about 24% seen just once and roughly 50% held by the top ten. Regarding the study as a whole: Clonotypes of TCR beta that were HLA-C-restricted and CMV-specific dominated the ex vivo response.

Turning to this clonotype: Its antigen remains unidentified.

The V end was cut by 0 bases, the J end by 6 bases, with 14 bases between. CDR3 length: 16 amino acids. Sequenced material: CD8+ T cells from cultured PBMCs, taken from culture after CMV antigen stimulation. The clonotype was recovered from a human donor in good health (CMV status not recorded). Some clones in this sample may be carry-over from other donors' samples. This chain links TRBV12-3 or TRBV12-4 with TRBJ2-2; D tentatively fits TRBD1 or TRBD2 (5 bases each). CDR3 loop: CASSLASGAKAGELFF. CDR3 nucleotide sequence: TGTGCCAGCAGTTTAGCGTCCGGGGCGAAAGCCGGGGAGCTGTTTTTT.